These T cell receptor beta chains were read from a single sample in a study of neurological immune-mediated disorders. A single record per CDR3 protein comes from TCRdb applying MiXCR to the 5' RACE reads. The sample carries about 70,000 distinct CDR3 sequences, 3.2% recorded once. The sample taken for sequencing was PBMCs. The receptors shown here come from a woman aged 50 to 60 with multiple sclerosis. CDR3s leave out the opening cysteine and the closing phenylalanine or tryptophan.

cdr3_length,j_call,v_call,cdr3_aa
14,TRBJ2-1,TRBV12-3/TRBV12-4,ASSPSKLAGGYEQF
16,TRBJ2-3,TRBV5-1,ASSSHYRGGTPQDTQY
13,TRBJ2-1,TRBV7-2,ASSLPAGPLGEQF
14,TRBJ1-2,TRBV21-1,ASSPTNRGHSYGYT
10,TRBJ2-5,TRBV24-1,ATSDLVETQY
15,TRBJ2-1,TRBV10-3,AIRQPGQTGSGNEQF
12,TRBJ2-1,TRBV29-1,SVDPGQGLNEQF
14,TRBJ1-2,TRBV4-3,ASSHLGTGAAYGYT
9,TRBJ2-7,TRBV25-1,ASSASYEQY
13,TRBJ1-4,TRBV20-1,SAKPSVGANEKLF
13,TRBJ1-2,TRBV4-3,ASSQDPGTGLGYT
10,TRBJ2-1,TRBV20-1,SAQERDLLQF
13,TRBJ2-7,TRBV6-6,ASSYSPGQHYEQY
11,TRBJ2-7,TRBV5-8,ASSRKGLEVRY
13,TRBJ1-1,TRBV5-6,ASSFYSGMNTEAF
14,TRBJ2-5,TRBV12-3/TRBV12-4,ASSLFSTGTQETQY
11,TRBJ2-2,TRBV6-6,ASSYSHTGELF
11,TRBJ1-1,TRBV7-7,ASSLRVGTEAF
14,TRBJ2-2,TRBV10-3,AITEYREGTTGELF
9,TRBJ2-3,TRBV20-1,SSLGTDTQY
15,TRBJ2-6,TRBV15,ATSRDKGTTGANVLT
12,TRBJ2-5,TRBV5-6,ASSWTMSGETQY
13,TRBJ2-1,TRBV7-9,ASSFLAGVTYEQF